The 13 T cell receptor beta chains listed next were all sequenced from one sample in a study of STAT5B mutations in CD4+ large granular lymphocyte leukemia. Some clones are missing from TCRdb's copy, which holds only in-frame ones; the method was immunoSEQ multiplex PCR. Of tens of thousands of clones listed, under 85% are singletons. Specimen: CD4+ T cells from blood buffy coats. The source is a human donor in good health.

The rearrangement joins TRBV27 to TRBJ1-2; D unresolved. CDR1 MNHEY and CDR2 SMNVEV come from the germline V gene (reference sequence). The CDR3 covers 14 residues. V was shortened by 1 base and J by 8 bases, with 14 bases between the two germline ends. The CDR3 reads CASSLFNGHQGYTF. DNA of the CDR3: TGTGCCAGCAGTTTATTTAACGGTCACCAAGGCTACACCTTC.

This clone came up a few times. J is TRBJ2-2 and V is TRBV6-1, with a possible D match to TRBD1 (6 bases). This CDR3 comprises 14 residues. The germline CDR1 and CDR2 sequences are MNHNS and SASEGT. The V end lost 9 bases, the J end lost 4 bases, and 15 bases lay between the germline ends. CDR3 coding DNA: TGTGCCAGTACCAACTACAGGGTCACCGGGGAGCTGTTTTTT. Translating gives CASTNYRVTGELFF.

The chain carries TRBV6-4 and TRBJ2-7, with D hard to call. The CDR3 has 13 amino acids. With 5 bases removed from V and 8 bases from J, the gap between germline ends came to 16 bases. The germline CDR1 and CDR2 sequences are MRHNA and SNTAGT. The DNA of the CDR3 is TGTGCCAGCAGTCCCCCTACCCAGATGCAGCAGTACTTC. Translated, it gives CASSPPTQMQQYF.

This sequence joins TRBV9 and TRBJ1-2, with 8 bases matching TRBD1. Germline lookup yields CDR1 SGDLS and CDR2 YYNGEE. V lost 3 bases to trimming and J lost 3 bases; unmatched junction nucleotides: 13. The CDR3 spans 17 residues. The CDR3 sequence: CASSAHLGQGGYYGYTF. The CDR3 bases are TGTGCCAGCAGCGCCCACCTCGGACAGGGTGGGTACTATGGCTACACCTTC.

The chain has TRBV19 and TRBJ2-7, with TRBD1 as a possible D gene (5 bases). Trimming cost V 6 bases and J 2 bases, with 17 bases left between them. This CDR3 is 15 amino acids long. The germline V gene has CDR1 LNHDA and CDR2 SQIVND (reference sequence). Here the CDR3 reads CASRVGVGFAYEQYF. CDR3 nucleotides: TGTGCCAGTAGGGTAGGGGTCGGATTCGCCTACGAGCAGTACTTC.

This clone has a handful of counts. This sequence joins TRBV2 and TRBJ2-1; 7 bases map to TRBD2. The CDR3 covers 12 residues. V lost 7 bases to trimming and J lost 7 bases; unmatched junction nucleotides: 4. Germline V CDR1 and CDR2: SNHLY, FYNNEI. CDR3 residues: CASNGLVNEQFF. The DNA of the CDR3 is TGTGCCAGCAACGGACTAGTAAATGAGCAGTTCTTC. The variable domain in full, with the rest retrieved from reference TRBV2 and TRBJ2-1, is EPEVTQTPSHQVTQMGQEVILRCVPISNHLYFYWYRQILGQKVEFLVSFYNNEISEKSEIFDDQFSVERPDGSNFTLKIRSTKLEDSAMYFCASNGLVNEQFFGPGTRLTVL.

This chain joins TRBV11-3 and TRBJ2-7, with D uncertain. V was trimmed by 5 bases and J by 4 bases, leaving 15 bases between them. This CDR3 has 14 residues. CDR1 SGHNT and CDR2 YENEEA come from the germline V gene. For the CDR3, the DNA is TGTGCCAGCAGCCCCGGGTCAGAACCTTACGAGCAGTACTTC. Protein product: CASSPGSEPYEQYF. The full variable domain, rest sourced from reference TRBV11-3 and TRBJ2-7, is EAGVVQSPRYKIIEKKQPVAFWCNPISGHNTLYWYLQNLGQGPELLIRYENEEAVDDSQLPKDRFSAERLKGVDSTLKIQPAELGDSAVYLCASSPGSEPYEQYFGPGTRLTVT.

The chain links TRBV7-2 to TRBJ1-3; D remains ambiguous. The CDR3 sequence is 14 residues long. The germline V gene encodes CDR1 SGHTA and CDR2 FQGNSA. V shed 1 base and J shed 3 bases, with 7 bases lying between them. The CDR3 sequence: CASSLDRGGNTIYF. The CDR3 DNA sequence: TGTGCCAGCAGCTTAGACCGGGGTGGAAACACCATATATTTT.

The chain carries TRBV7-2 and TRBJ2-2; D possibly corresponds to TRBD2 (6 bases). The CDR3 has 14 amino acids. Germline CDR1 reads SGHTA; CDR2 reads FQGNSA. V gave up 5 bases and J gave up 5 bases, with 12 bases separating them. The CDR3 is CASSLGGMTGELFF. In DNA, the CDR3 is TGTGCCAGCAGCCTAGGCGGGATGACCGGGGAGCTGTTTTTT.

The V and J genes are TRBV6-1 and TRBJ2-3, with 8 bases fitting TRBD2. Germline lookup yields CDR1 MNHNS and CDR2 SASEGT. The CDR3 totals 14 residues. V gave up 6 bases and J gave up 2 bases; unmatched junction bases: 4. DNA of the CDR3: TGTGCCAGCAGGCGGGGGGACATCACAGATACGCAGTATTTT. It translates to CASRRGDITDTQYF.

V is TRBV5-6 and J is TRBJ2-2; D ambiguous. The CDR3 is 14 residues long. Trimming removed 5 bases from V and 1 base from J, with 9 bases in between. Looked up from germline, CDR1 is SGHDT and CDR2 is YYEEEE. The CDR3 protein is CASRKRLNTGELFF. The DNA for the CDR3 is TGTGCCAGCAGGAAGAGGTTGAACACCGGGGAGCTGTTTTTT. The full variable domain, completed using reference TRBV5-6 and TRBJ2-2, is DAGVTQSPTHLIKTRGQQVTLRCSPKSGHDTVSWYQQALGQGPQFIFQYYEEEERQRGNFPDRFSGHQFPNYSSELNVNALLLGDSALYLCASRKRLNTGELFFGEGSRLTVL.

The chain recombines TRBV5-5 with TRBJ2-1, with 8 bases that match TRBD2. This CDR3 comprises 14 residues. The junction had 11 bases not matched to a gene; V was cut back by 7 bases and J by 8 bases. Germline values: CDR1 SGHKS, CDR2 YYEKEE (reference sequence). The chain's CDR3 is CASGSGGVDDEQFF. For the CDR3, the DNA is TGTGCCAGCGGAAGCGGGGGAGTGGACGATGAGCAGTTCTTC.

This chain joins TRBV7-3 and TRBJ2-1; possibly TRBD2 for D (7 bases). Trimming pared 5 bases from V and 10 bases from J, leaving 24 bases between. The CDR3 totals 16 residues. CDR1 SGHTA and CDR2 FQGTGA come from the germline V gene. The CDR3 nucleotides read TGTGCCAGCAGCACCACCGGGACCCGGACGGGGGGCGAGCAGTTCTTC. This translates into CASSTTGTRTGGEQFF.